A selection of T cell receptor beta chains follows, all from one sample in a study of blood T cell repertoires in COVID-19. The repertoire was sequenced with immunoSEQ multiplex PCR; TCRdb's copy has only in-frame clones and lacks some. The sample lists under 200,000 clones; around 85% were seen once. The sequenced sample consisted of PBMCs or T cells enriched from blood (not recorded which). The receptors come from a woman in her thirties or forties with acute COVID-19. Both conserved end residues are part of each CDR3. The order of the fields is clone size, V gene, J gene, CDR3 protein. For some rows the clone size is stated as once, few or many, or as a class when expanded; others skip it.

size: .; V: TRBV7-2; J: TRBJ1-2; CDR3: CASSSTSTWAGYTF
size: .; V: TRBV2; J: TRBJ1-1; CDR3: CASSARRDTEAFF
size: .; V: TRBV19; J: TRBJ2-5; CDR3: CASSVVRREMRETQYF
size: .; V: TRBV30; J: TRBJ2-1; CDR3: CAWSFGTSAVTEQFF
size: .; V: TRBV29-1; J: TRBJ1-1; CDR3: CSVEDAGGMNTEAFF
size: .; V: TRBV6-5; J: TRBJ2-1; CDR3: CASSRPSGSRDEQFF
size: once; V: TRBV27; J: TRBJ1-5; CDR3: CASREQGPLEQPQHF
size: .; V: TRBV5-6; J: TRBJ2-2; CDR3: CASSPSHRGGTGELFF
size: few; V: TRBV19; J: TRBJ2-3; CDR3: CASSSGLAGTDTQYF
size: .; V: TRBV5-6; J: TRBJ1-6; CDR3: CASSQQGLVYNSPLHF
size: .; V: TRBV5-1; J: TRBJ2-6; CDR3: CASSYTGTGYSGANVLTF
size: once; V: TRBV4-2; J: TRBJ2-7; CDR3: CASSQEPSAGDSHEQYF
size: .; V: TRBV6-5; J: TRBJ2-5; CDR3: CASSHSRDSETQYF
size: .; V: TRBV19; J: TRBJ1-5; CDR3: CASSRRSNQPQHF
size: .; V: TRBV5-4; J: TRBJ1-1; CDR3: CASGKQGSTEAFF
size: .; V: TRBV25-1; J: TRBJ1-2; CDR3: CASSDRANYGYTF
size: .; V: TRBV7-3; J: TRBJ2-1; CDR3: CASSLLAGGRHEQFF
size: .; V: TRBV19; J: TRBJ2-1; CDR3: CATASGGGYNEQFF
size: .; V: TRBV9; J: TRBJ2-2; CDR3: CASSGTGGSGELFF
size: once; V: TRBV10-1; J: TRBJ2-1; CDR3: CASSVGGRPYNEQFF
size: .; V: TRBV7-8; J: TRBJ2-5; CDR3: CASSQSTETQYF
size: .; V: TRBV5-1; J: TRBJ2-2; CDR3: CASTRGSSGELFF
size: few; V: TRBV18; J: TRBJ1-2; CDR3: CASSPPQGKGGYTF
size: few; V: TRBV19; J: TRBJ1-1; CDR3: CASRDSGGTEAFF
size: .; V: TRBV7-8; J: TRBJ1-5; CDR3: CASSLARDRAERNQPQHF
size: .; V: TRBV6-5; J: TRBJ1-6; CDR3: CASSYSGARGSPLHF